The rows below give T cell receptor beta chains drawn from one sample of a study of blood T cell repertoires in COVID-19. Profiling relied on immunoSEQ multiplex PCR, and the TCRdb table lists in-frame clones only, not all of them. The table shows 190,000 or so clones, with roughly 92% occurring only once. The sequenced material came from peripheral blood. These receptors all stem from a man aged 30 to 45 with COVID-19, enrolled during active disease. Each CDR3 is given with its conserved first and last residue. The D gene is left open where the match is weak. Rows give clone size only sometimes, using once, few, many, or a class for an expanded clone.

once	.	TRBV5-1	TRBJ2-3	TGCGCCAGCCGGGCGGGGGCCAACACAGATACGCAGTATTTT	CASRAGANTDTQYF
.	.	TRBV25-1	TRBJ1-6	TGTGCCAGCAGTGAACAGGCCTATAATTCACCCCTCCACTTT	CASSEQAYNSPLHF
once	.	TRBV5-1	TRBJ2-7	TGCGCCAGCAGCTTGGAGGGGGGGCCGCCCTACGAGCAGTACTTC	CASSLEGGPPYEQYF
.	.	TRBV4-1	TRBJ1-1	TGCGCCAGCAGCCAGTATACGGTCGGGGCTGAAGCTTTCTTT	CASSQYTVGAEAFF
.	.	TRBV30	TRBJ1-4	TGTGCCTGGAGTGTGTCCGGGGGTATTTATGAAAAACTGTTTTTT	CAWSVSGGIYEKLFF
.	.	TRBV9	TRBJ2-3	TGTGCCAGCAGCGTTAACCCTTTGGTGACGAGGGCGCCAGATACGCAGTATTTT	CASSVNPLVTRAPDTQYF
.	TRBD1	TRBV3-1/TRBV3-2	TRBJ2-7	TGTGCCAGCAGCCAAGTTGGACAGGGGGCTGCCTACGAGCAGTACTTC	CASSQVGQGAAYEQYF
.	TRBD1	TRBV6-6	TRBJ1-1	TGTGCCAGCAGTTACTCGGACAGGCAGAACACTGAAGCTTTCTTT	CASSYSDRQNTEAFF
.	TRBD1	TRBV5-4	TRBJ1-2	TGTGCCAGCAGCTTAACGGGACAGGGCTATGGCTACACCTTC	CASSLTGQGYGYTF
.	TRBD1	TRBV27	TRBJ1-2	TGTGCCAGCAGGGGGACAGGGGAAGGCTACACCTTC	CASRGTGEGYTF
.	TRBD2	TRBV19	TRBJ2-7	TGTGCCAGTAGTATTATTGCGGGGGGTTACGAGCAGTACTTC	CASSIIAGGYEQYF
once	.	TRBV19	TRBJ1-4	TGTGCCAGTAGTATCAGCTCGGCCCAGGGTGAAAAACTGTTTTTT	CASSISSAQGEKLFF
.	TRBD1	TRBV6-1	TRBJ1-2	TGTGCCAGCAGTGAATCGGCAGGGGGCTATGGCTACACCTTC	CASSESAGGYGYTF
.	.	TRBV7-9	TRBJ1-4	TGTGCCAGCAGCTTAGTTAGGACATATGGTGAAAAACTGTTTTTT	CASSLVRTYGEKLFF
.	.	TRBV3-1/TRBV3-2	TRBJ2-5	TGTGCCAGCAGCCACCGCGGGTACCAAGAGACCCAGTACTTC	CASSHRGYQETQYF
.	TRBD1	TRBV15	TRBJ2-5	TGTGCCACCAGCCGACAGGGTACGCGAGAGACCCAGTACTTC	CATSRQGTRETQYF
.	.	TRBV4-1	TRBJ1-6	TGCGCCAGCAGCCAAGTGGCAGCCCGGGGTATAGGTTCACCCCTCCACTTT	CASSQVAARGIGSPLHF
.	TRBD1	TRBV7-9	TRBJ1-5	TGTGCCAGCAGCAAGGACAGGGATCAGCCCCAGCATTTT	CASSKDRDQPQHF
.	TRBD1	TRBV5-6	TRBJ1-6	TGTGCCAGCAGCATTCTGGGGACAGGGTTACGTTCACCCCTCCACTTT	CASSILGTGLRSPLHF
.	.	TRBV20-1	TRBJ1-1	TGCAGTGCTAGTGAGGCAGGGACTTGGAACACTGAAGCTTTCTTT	CSASEAGTWNTEAFF
once	.	TRBV24-1	TRBJ1-1	TGTGCCACCAGTGATTTAAGGGACAACACGAACACTGAAGCTTTCTTT	CATSDLRDNTNTEAFF
few	TRBD1	TRBV30	TRBJ1-2	TGTGCCTGGAGTCCGGGGGACAGGAGATATGGCTACACCTTC	CAWSPGDRRYGYTF
.	TRBD2	TRBV7-3	TRBJ2-3	TGTGCCAGCAGCTTAACTGGAGCGGGGGAGTCGCAGTATTTT	CASSLTGAGESQYF